The clone carrying this T cell receptor (beta chain) was seen more than once but under ten times. The antigen is undetermined. The PBMCs were sourced from fresh peripheral blood (around 9.9 ml). Germline assignment: CDR1 SNHLY and CDR2 FYNNEI. CDR3 length: 13 amino acids. V lost 4 bases and J 11 bases, leaving 16 bases between the germline ends. This sample was included in a study of T cells in Graves' hyperthyroidism and ophthalmopathy. Overall study results and limits: In blood, most of the thyroid clonotypes expanded above 0.001 were also present.

From RNA transcripts, TCR beta CDR3 regions were amplified. The HTBI primer set served for first-round RT-PCR of the TCR CDR3. TCRdb redid the calling of the multiplex PCR reads with MiXCR, one entry per CDR3 protein. The table records roughly 550,000 distinct CDR3 sequences, 16% of them present only once. The receptor was derived from a woman in her twenties or thirties with Graves' ophthalmopathy. The J gene is TRBJ2-3, the V gene TRBV2; TRBD2 is a possible D gene (5 bases). Source material: blood. CDR3 residues: CASSAQRTGGQYF. CDR3 sequence (DNA): TGTGCCAGCAGTGCCCAAAGGACCGGAGGGCAGTATTTT.